This T cell receptor (beta chain) is from a study of shared clonotypes between healthy human individuals. Broader study findings: Between several donors, naive CD4 clonotypes were shared at a level of about 5%.

TCRdb keeps only in-frame clones here, not all; method: immunoSEQ multiplex PCR. The table has some 1,100,000 clones, around 82% seen once. CDR1 is WNHNN and CDR2 is SYGVQD in the germline V gene (reference sequence). CDR3 size: 13 residues. Trimming took 7 bases from V and 4 from J, leaving 10 bases between them. Comment on this clone: Its antigen remains unknown.

The chain combines TRBV10-1 with TRBJ2-2, with a possible D match to TRBD1 (6 bases). The sample consisted of memory CD4+ T cells from PBMCs. Subset noted: CD45RA-negative fraction. The TCR was taken from a man between 18 and 29 years old in good health. Some clones in this sample may be carry-over from other donors' samples. The CDR3 nucleotides are TGCGCCAGCAAACAGGGAGCCACCGGGGAGCTGTTTTTT. As protein: CASKQGATGELFF.